Sequencing of this T cell receptor (beta chain) was carried out in a study of Ad26.COV2.S vaccination and SARS-CoV-2 variants. The CDR3 length is 15 residues. CDR1 and CDR2 from the germline V gene are LGHNA and YSLEER. Trimming shortened V by 1 base and J by 0 bases, and 8 bases separated the two germline ends. Treatment reported: 15 to 20 received Ad26.COV2.S at low or high dose, single or two shots; about 5 received placebo; per-sample allocation not given. Specimens were obtained on day 63 following the first vaccine or placebo injection. Method: immunoSEQ multiplex PCR; TCRdb's copy keeps in-frame clones and lacks some. Here the sample spans roughly 300,000 clones, about 86% being singletons.

This receptor was identified in a person between 18 and 59 years old who received the Ad26.COV2.S COVID-19 vaccine or a placebo. The chain combines TRBV4-3 with TRBJ2-3; D tentatively reads TRBD1 or TRBD2 (5 bases each). The sequencing used peripheral blood, collected in a trial of Ad26.COV2.S vaccine versus placebo. The CDR3: CASSQVGDSTDTQYF. The CDR3 DNA is TGCGCCAGCAGCCAAGTAGGGGACAGCACAGATACGCAGTATTTT.